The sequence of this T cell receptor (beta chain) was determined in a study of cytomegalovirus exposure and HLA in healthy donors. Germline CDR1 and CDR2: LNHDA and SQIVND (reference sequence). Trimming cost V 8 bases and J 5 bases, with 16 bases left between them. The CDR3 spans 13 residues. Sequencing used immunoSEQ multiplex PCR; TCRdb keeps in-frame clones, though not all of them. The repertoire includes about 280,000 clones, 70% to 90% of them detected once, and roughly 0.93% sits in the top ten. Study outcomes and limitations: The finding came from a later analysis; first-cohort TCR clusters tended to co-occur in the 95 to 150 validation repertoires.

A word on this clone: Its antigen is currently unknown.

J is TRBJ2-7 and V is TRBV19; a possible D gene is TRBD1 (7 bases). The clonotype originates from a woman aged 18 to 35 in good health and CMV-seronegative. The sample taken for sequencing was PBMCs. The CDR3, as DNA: TGTGCCAGTGGGGAGGACAGGTCCCACGAGCAGTACTTC. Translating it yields CASGEDRSHEQYF.